A selection of T cell receptor beta chains follows, all from one sample in a study of shared clonotypes between healthy human individuals. Data came from immunoSEQ multiplex PCR; TCRdb stores just in-frame clones and leaves some out. The sample holds hundreds of thousands of clones, roughly 98% seen once. The sample was naive CD8+ T cells sorted from blood. These receptors all stem from a man aged 30-40 years in good health. CDR3s include the opening cysteine and the closing phenylalanine or tryptophan. The D gene is left open where the match is weak. Only part of the rows carry a size: once, few, many, or a class if the clone is expanded.

TGTGCCAGCTCGGGGACAGGGGGCTACGAGCAGTACTTC | CASSGTGGYEQYF | NA | TRBV6-5 | TRBD1 | TRBJ2-7
TGTGCCCTACTTACAGGGAACTATGGCTACACCTTC | CALLTGNYGYTF | NA | TRBV30 | NA | TRBJ1-2
TGTGCCAGCAGTTCGCCGGGACAGGGCTACGAGCAGTACTTC | CASSSPGQGYEQYF | NA | TRBV27 | TRBD1 | TRBJ2-7
TGTGCCAGCAGTTCTAGCGGGAATCCGGCAGATACGCAGTATTTT | CASSSSGNPADTQYF | NA | TRBV27 | TRBD2 | TRBJ2-3
TGTGCCAGCTCACCGAGGCTAGCGGGAGCCACAGATACGCAGTATTTT | CASSPRLAGATDTQYF | NA | TRBV18 | TRBD2 | TRBJ2-3
TGTGCCAGCAGACCAACTAGCGGGAGAGCCCCCCCGAACACCGGGGAGCTGTTTTTT | CASRPTSGRAPPNTGELFF | NA | TRBV4-2 | TRBD2 | TRBJ2-2
TGCGCCAGCAGTGAGGCAGGGACGCTCCCCCAGCATTTT | CASSEAGTLPQHF | NA | TRBV10-1 | NA | TRBJ1-5
TGTGCCGTCAGAGGGGGCGGGGGCACAGATACGCAGTATTTT | CAVRGGGGTDTQYF | NA | TRBV6-5 | NA | TRBJ2-3
TGTGCCAGCAGCGATAGACTAGCGGGAGAGCAGTACTTC | CASSDRLAGEQYF | NA | TRBV7-6 | TRBD2 | TRBJ2-7
TGTGCCAGCAGTTTAGGAGGGTTGTTTCGCAATCAGCCCCAGCATTTT | CASSLGGLFRNQPQHF | NA | TRBV27 | NA | TRBJ1-5
TGTGCCAGCAGCTTAGTACCTAGCGGCAGCACAGATACGCAGTATTTT | CASSLVPSGSTDTQYF | once | TRBV7-9 | TRBD2 | TRBJ2-3
TGTGCCAGCAGCTTAATCGGGACTAGCGGTTACGAGCAGTACTTC | CASSLIGTSGYEQYF | NA | TRBV7-9 | TRBD2 | TRBJ2-7
TGTGCCAGTAGCCCCATGGCTAGCGGGATCTACAATGAGCAGTTCTTC | CASSPMASGIYNEQFF | NA | TRBV19 | TRBD2 | TRBJ2-1